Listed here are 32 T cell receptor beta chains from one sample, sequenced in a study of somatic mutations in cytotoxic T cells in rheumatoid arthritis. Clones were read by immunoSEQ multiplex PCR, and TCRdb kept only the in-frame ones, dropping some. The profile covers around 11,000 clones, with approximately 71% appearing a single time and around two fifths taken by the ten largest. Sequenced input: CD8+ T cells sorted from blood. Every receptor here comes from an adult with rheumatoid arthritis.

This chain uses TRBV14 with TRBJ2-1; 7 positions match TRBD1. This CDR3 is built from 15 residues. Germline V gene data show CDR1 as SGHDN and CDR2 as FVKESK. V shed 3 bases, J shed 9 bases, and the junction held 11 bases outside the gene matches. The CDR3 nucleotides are TGTGCCAGCAGCCAGTGGGGTCGTGGGGACAGTGAGCAGTTCTTC. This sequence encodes CASSQWGRGDSEQFF.

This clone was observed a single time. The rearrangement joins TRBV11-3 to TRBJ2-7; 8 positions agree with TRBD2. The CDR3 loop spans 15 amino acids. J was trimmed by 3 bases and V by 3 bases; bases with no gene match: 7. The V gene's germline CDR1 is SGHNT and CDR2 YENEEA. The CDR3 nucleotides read TGTGCCAGCAGCTTGTGGCGGGGGGCCAGCTACGAGCAGTACTTC. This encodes CASSLWRGASYEQYF.

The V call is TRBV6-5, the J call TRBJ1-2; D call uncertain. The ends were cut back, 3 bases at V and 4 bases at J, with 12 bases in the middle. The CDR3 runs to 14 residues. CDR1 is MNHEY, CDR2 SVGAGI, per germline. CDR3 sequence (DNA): TGTGCCAGCAGTTATCCGGACGGCATCTATGGCTACACCTTC. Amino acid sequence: CASSYPDGIYGYTF.

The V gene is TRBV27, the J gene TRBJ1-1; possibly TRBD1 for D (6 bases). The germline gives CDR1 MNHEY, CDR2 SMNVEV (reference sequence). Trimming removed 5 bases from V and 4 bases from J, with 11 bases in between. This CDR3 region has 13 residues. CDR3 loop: CASSPGVFTEAFF. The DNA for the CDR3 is TGTGCCAGCAGTCCAGGGGTGTTCACTGAAGCTTTCTTT.

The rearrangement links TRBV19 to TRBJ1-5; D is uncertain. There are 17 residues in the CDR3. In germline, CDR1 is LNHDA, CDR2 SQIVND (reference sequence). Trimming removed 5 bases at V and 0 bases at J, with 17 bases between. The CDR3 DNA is TGTGCCAGTAGTGTTCTCTTCCCTACCGCTAGCAATCAGCCCCAGCATTTT. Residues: CASSVLFPTASNQPQHF.

CDR3 sequence reads: CASSLLWEQNTEAFF. DNA for the CDR3: TGTGCCAGCAGTTTATTATGGGAACAGAACACTGAAGCTTTCTTT. This sequence joins TRBV28 and TRBJ1-1; no definite D call. V shed 1 base and J shed 1 base, with 10 bases lying between them. This CDR3 has 15 amino acids. The germline V gene has CDR1 MDHEN and CDR2 SYDVKM.

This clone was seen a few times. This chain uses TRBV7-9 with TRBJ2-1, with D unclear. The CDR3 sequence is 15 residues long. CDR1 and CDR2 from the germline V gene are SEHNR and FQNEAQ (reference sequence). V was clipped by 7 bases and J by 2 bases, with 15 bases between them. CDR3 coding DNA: TGTGCCAGCACCAAAAATTTCGAGCCCTACAATGAGCAGTTCTTC. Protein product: CASTKNFEPYNEQFF.

This CDR3 is CASSLAGGPHEQFF. The CDR3 nucleotides are TGTGCCAGCAGCTTAGCGGGGGGGCCTCATGAGCAGTTCTTC. The genes are TRBV7-9 and TRBJ2-1; perhaps TRBD2 as D (7 bases). CDR1 SEHNR and CDR2 FQNEAQ come from the germline V gene (reference sequence). This CDR3 has 14 amino acids. The germline V and J ends were trimmed by 0 bases and 8 bases, with 11 bases remaining between them.

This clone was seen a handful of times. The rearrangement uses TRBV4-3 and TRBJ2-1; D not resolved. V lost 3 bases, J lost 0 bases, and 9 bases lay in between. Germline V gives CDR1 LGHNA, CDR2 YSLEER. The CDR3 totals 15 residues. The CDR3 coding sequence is TGCGCCAGCAGCCATGAACAGAGCTCCTACAATGAGCAGTTCTTC. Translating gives CASSHEQSSYNEQFF.

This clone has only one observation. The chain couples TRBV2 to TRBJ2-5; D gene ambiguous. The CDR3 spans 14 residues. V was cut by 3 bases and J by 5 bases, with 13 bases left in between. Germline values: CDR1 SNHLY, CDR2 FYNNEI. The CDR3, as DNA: TGTGCCAGCAGTGACTACCGAGTTCAGGAGACCCAGTACTTC. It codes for CASSDYRVQETQYF.

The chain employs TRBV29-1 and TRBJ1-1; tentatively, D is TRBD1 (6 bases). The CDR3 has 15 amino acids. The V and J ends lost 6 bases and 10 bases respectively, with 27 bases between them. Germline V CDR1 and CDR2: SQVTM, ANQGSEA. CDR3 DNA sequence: TGCAGCGTAGCCCACGGTACGACAGGAGGATTTGGAGCTTTCTTT. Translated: CSVAHGTTGGFGAFF. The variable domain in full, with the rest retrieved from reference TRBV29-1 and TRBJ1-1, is SAVISQKPSRDICQRGTSLTIQCQVDSQVTMMFWYRQQPGQSLTLIATANQGSEATYESGFVIDKFPISRPNLTFSTLTVSNMSPEDSSIYLCSVAHGTTGGFGAFFGQGTRLTVV.

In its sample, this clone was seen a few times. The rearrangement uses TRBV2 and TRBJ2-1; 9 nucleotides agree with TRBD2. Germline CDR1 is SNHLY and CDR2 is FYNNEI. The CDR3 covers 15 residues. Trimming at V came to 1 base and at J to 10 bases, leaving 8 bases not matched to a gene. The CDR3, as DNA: TGTGCCAGCAGTGAAGGTCGAGCGGGGGGATTAGAGCAGTTCTTC. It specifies CASSEGRAGGLEQFF. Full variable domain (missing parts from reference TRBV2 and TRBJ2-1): EPEVTQTPSHQVTQMGQEVILRCVPISNHLYFYWYRQILGQKVEFLVSFYNNEISEKSEIFDDQFSVERPDGSNFTLKIRSTKLEDSAMYFCASSEGRAGGLEQFFGPGTRLTVL.

CDR3 residues: CASSGGHYNEQFF. The CDR3 DNA reads as TGTGCCAGTAGCGGGGGCCACTACAATGAGCAGTTCTTC. The chain combines TRBV19 with TRBJ2-1; either TRBD1 or TRBD2 may supply D (6 bases each). The CDR3 spans 13 residues. The V gene lost 6 bases and the J gene lost 3 bases, with 9 bases spanning the gap. Germline V CDR1 and CDR2: LNHDA, SQIVND (reference sequence).

The CDR3 nucleotides read TGTGCCAGCAACGAAGATGGGCCCCCCACAGATACGCAGTATTTT. It codes for CASNEDGPPTDTQYF. The chain employs TRBV6-1 and TRBJ2-3; D gene ambiguous. This CDR3 spans 15 amino acids. V lost 7 bases to trimming and J lost 2 bases, with 16 bases between them. Germline loops: CDR1 MNHNS, CDR2 SASEGT.

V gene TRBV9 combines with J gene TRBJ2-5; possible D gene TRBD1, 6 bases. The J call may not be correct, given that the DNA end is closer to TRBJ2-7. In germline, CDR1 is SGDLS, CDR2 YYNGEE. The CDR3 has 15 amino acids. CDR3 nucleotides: TGTGCCAGCAGCGTAGGTGACAGGACCCCCTACGAGCAGTACTTC. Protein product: CASSVGDRTPYEQYF.

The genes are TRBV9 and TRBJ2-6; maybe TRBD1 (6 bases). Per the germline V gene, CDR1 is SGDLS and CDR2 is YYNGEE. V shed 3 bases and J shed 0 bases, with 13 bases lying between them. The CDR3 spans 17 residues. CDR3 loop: CASSDRTDSSGANVLTF. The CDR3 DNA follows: TGTGCCAGCAGCGACAGGACAGATTCCTCTGGGGCCAACGTCCTGACTTTC. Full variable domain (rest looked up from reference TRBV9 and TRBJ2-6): DSGVTQTPKHLITATGQRVTLRCSPRSGDLSVYWYQQSLDQGLQFLIQYYNGEERAKGNILERFSAQQFPDLHSELNLSSLELGDSALYFCASSDRTDSSGANVLTFGAGSRLTVL.

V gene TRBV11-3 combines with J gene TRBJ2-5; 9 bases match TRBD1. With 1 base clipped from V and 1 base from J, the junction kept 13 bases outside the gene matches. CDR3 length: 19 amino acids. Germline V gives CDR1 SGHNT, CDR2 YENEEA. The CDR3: CASSLATGTGFSAQETQYF. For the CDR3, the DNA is TGTGCCAGCAGCTTAGCCACCGGGACAGGGTTTTCGGCCCAAGAGACCCAGTACTTC.

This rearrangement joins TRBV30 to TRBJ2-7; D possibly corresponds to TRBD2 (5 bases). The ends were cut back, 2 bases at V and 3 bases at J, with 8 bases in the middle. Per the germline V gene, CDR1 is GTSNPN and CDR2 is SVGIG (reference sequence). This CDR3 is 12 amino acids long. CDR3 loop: CAWSPRGYEQYF. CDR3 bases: TGTGCCTGGAGTCCCCGGGGCTACGAGCAGTACTTC.

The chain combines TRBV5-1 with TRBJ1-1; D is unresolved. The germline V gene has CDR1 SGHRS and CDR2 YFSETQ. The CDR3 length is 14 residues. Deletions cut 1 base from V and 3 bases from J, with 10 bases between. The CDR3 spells CASSLITKDTEAFF. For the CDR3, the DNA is TGCGCCAGCAGCTTGATAACGAAGGACACTGAAGCTTTCTTT.

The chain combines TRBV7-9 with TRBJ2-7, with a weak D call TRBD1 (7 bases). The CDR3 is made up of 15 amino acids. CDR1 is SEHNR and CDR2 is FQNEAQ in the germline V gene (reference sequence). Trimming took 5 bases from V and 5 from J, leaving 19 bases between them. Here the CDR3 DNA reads TGTGCCAGCAGCCCCCCGACGACAGGGAGGAACGAGCAGTACTTC. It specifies CASSPPTTGRNEQYF.

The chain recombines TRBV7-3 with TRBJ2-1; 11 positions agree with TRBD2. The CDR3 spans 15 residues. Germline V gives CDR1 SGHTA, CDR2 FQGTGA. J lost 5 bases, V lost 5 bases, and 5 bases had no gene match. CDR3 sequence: CASSRGTSGNNEQFF. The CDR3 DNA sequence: TGTGCCAGCAGCCGAGGGACTAGCGGCAACAATGAGCAGTTCTTC.

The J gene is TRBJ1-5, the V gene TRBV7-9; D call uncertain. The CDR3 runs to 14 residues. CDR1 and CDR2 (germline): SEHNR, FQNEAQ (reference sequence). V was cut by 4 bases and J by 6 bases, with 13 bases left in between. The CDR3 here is CASSSPFLSQPQHF. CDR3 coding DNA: TGTGCCAGCAGCTCCCCTTTTCTCAGTCAGCCCCAGCATTTT.

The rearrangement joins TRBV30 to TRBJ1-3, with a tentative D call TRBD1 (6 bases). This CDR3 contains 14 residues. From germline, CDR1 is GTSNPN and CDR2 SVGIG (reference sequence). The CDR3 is CAWDAGVSGNTIYF. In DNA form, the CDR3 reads TGTGCTTGGGACGCAGGGGTTTCTGGAAACACCATATATTTT. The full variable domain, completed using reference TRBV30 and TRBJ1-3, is SQTIHQWPATLVQPVGSPLSLECTVEGTSNPNLYWYRQAAGRGLQLLFYSVGIGQISSEVPQNLSASRPQDRQFILSSKKLLLSDSGFYLCAWDAGVSGNTIYFGEGSWLTVV.

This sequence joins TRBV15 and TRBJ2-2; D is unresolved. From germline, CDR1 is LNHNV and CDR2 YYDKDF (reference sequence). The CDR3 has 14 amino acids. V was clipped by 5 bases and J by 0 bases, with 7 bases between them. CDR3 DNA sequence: TGTGCCACCAGCCTCGGGCCGAACACCGGGGAGCTGTTTTTT. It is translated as CATSLGPNTGELFF. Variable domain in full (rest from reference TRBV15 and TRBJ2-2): DAMVIQNPRYQVTQFGKPVTLSCSQTLNHNVMYWYQQKSSQAPKLLFHYYDKDFNNEADTPDNFQSRRPNTSFCFLDIRSPGLGDTAMYLCATSLGPNTGELFFGEGSRLTVL.

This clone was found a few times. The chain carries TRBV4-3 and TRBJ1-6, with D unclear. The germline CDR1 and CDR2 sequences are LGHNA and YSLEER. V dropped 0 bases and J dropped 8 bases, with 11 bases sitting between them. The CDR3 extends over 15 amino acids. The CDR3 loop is CASSQDWQVYSPLHF. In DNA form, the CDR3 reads TGCGCCAGCAGCCAAGATTGGCAGGTCTATTCACCCCTCCACTTT.

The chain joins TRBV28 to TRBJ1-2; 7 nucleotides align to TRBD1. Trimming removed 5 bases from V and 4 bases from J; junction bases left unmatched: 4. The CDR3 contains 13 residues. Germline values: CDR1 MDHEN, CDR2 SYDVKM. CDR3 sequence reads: CASSPDRVYGYTF. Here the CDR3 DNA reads TGTGCCAGCAGTCCCGACAGGGTCTATGGCTACACCTTC.

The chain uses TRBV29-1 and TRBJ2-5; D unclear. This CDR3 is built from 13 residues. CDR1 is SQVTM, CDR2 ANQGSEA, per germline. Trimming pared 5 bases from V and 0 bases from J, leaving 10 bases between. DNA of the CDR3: TGCAGCGTTAGCCCAGAGAACCAAGAGACCCAGTACTTC. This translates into CSVSPENQETQYF. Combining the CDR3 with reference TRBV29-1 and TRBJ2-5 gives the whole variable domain SAVISQKPSRDICQRGTSLTIQCQVDSQVTMMFWYRQQPGQSLTLIATANQGSEATYESGFVIDKFPISRPNLTFSTLTVSNMSPEDSSIYLCSVSPENQETQYFGPGTRLLVL.

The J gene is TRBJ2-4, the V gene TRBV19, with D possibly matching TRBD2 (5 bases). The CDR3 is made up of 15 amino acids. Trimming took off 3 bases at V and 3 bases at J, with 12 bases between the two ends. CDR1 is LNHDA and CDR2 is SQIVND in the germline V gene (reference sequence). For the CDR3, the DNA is TGTGCCAGTAGTATCCTACTAGTTGGCAAAAACATTCAGTACTTC. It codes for CASSILLVGKNIQYF.

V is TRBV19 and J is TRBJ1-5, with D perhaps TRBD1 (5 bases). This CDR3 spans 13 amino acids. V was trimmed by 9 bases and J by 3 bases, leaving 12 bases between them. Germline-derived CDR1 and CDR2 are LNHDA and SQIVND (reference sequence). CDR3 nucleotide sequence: TGTGCCAGCCAGCGGGGCCCCAATCAGCCCCAGCATTTT. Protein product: CASQRGPNQPQHF.

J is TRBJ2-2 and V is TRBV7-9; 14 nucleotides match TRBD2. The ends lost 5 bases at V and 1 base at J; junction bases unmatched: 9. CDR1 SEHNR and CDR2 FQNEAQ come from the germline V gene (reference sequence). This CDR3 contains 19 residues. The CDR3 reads CASSAAGLAGVRNTGELFF. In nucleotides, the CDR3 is TGTGCCAGCAGCGCAGCGGGACTAGCGGGGGTTAGGAACACCGGGGAGCTGTTTTTT.

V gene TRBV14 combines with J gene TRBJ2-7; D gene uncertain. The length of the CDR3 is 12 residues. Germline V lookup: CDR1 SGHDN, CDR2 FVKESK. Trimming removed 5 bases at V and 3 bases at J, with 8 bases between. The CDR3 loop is CASSDINYEQYF. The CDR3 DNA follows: TGTGCCAGCAGCGATATAAACTACGAGCAGTACTTC.

Written as DNA, the CDR3 is TGTGCCACCAGCAGAGATTACGGGGCGGGGACCACAGATACGCAGTATTTT. Amino acid sequence: CATSRDYGAGTTDTQYF. V usage is TRBV15 and J usage is TRBJ2-3; possibly TRBD2 for D (6 bases). The germline CDR1 and CDR2 sequences are LNHNV and YYDKDF (reference sequence). V was shortened by 0 bases and J by 2 bases, with 15 bases between the two germline ends. This CDR3 comprises 17 residues.